The rows below give T cell receptor beta chains drawn from one sample of a study of STAT5B mutations in CD4+ large granular lymphocyte leukemia. Clones were read by immunoSEQ multiplex PCR, and TCRdb kept only the in-frame ones, dropping some. The profile shows fewer than 50,000 clones, approximately 72% of them singletons. The sequenced sample was CD4+ T cells from blood buffy coats. All receptors derive from a human donor in good health. Both conserved end residues are part of each CDR3.

V gene: TRBV4-1
J gene: TRBJ1-6
CDR3 protein: CASSQEVTGDSPLHF

V gene: TRBV29-1
J gene: TRBJ2-1
CDR3 protein: CSVVPYNEQFF

V gene: TRBV5-1
J gene: TRBJ1-1
CDR3 protein: CASSATEDTEAFF

V gene: TRBV28
J gene: TRBJ2-7
CDR3 protein: CASRQGYEQYF

V gene: TRBV7-2
J gene: TRBJ2-7
CDR3 protein: CASSLGWEGGYEQYF

V gene: TRBV10-3
J gene: TRBJ1-3
CDR3 protein: CAISESGTAGNTIYF

V gene: TRBV19
J gene: TRBJ2-7
CDR3 protein: CASRAGYEQYF

V gene: TRBV19
J gene: TRBJ1-1
CDR3 protein: CASSGKRESGAFF

V gene: TRBV21-1
J gene: TRBJ2-2
CDR3 protein: CASSTAGVTRTGELFF

V gene: TRBV21-1
J gene: TRBJ2-7
CDR3 protein: CASREDRADEQYF

V gene: TRBV4-1
J gene: TRBJ2-1
CDR3 protein: CASSQGLAASSYNEQFF

V gene: TRBV6-4
J gene: TRBJ1-1
CDR3 protein: CASSDSHGGLVTEAFF

V gene: TRBV14
J gene: TRBJ1-6
CDR3 protein: CASSQDLGGQGRAPLHF

V gene: TRBV4-1
J gene: TRBJ2-7
CDR3 protein: CASSLRQAIHEQYF

V gene: TRBV7-2
J gene: TRBJ1-5
CDR3 protein: CASSFGRLQPQHF

V gene: TRBV7-2
J gene: TRBJ1-5
CDR3 protein: CASSPNLNQPQHF

V gene: TRBV19
J gene: TRBJ2-7
CDR3 protein: CASSMEGHPRGSYEQYF

V gene: TRBV14
J gene: TRBJ2-5
CDR3 protein: CASSQGQVGAETQYF

V gene: TRBV9
J gene: TRBJ1-4
CDR3 protein: CASSVAPAGANEKLFF

V gene: TRBV7-3
J gene: TRBJ2-3
CDR3 protein: CASSLRLAGTDTQYF

V gene: TRBV18
J gene: TRBJ2-3
CDR3 protein: CASSPLASGRASTDTQYF

V gene: TRBV19
J gene: TRBJ1-6
CDR3 protein: CASSHTEGYYNSPLHF

V gene: TRBV18
J gene: TRBJ1-4
CDR3 protein: CASSPSSRGDEKLFF

V gene: TRBV7-2
J gene: TRBJ1-4
CDR3 protein: CASSLGSSGGLEKLFF

V gene: TRBV7-9
J gene: TRBJ2-2
CDR3 protein: CASSPNTGELFF

V gene: TRBV30
J gene: TRBJ1-1
CDR3 protein: CAWSLTGGWSEAFF

V gene: TRBV7-9
J gene: TRBJ2-1
CDR3 protein: CASSLSYNEQFF

V gene: TRBV9
J gene: TRBJ1-2
CDR3 protein: CASSVAPVEHGYTF

V gene: TRBV5-6
J gene: TRBJ2-3
CDR3 protein: CASSVLWGTSTDTQYF

V gene: TRBV19
J gene: NA
CDR3 protein: CASSIGDRWYEQYF

V gene: TRBV30
J gene: TRBJ2-3
CDR3 protein: CAWRVAGAVDTQYF

V gene: TRBV6-1
J gene: TRBJ2-1
CDR3 protein: CASSVGGSSYNEQFF

V gene: TRBV19
J gene: TRBJ1-1
CDR3 protein: CASSRDRVNTEAFF

V gene: TRBV5-4
J gene: TRBJ2-1
CDR3 protein: CASSGDSYNEQFF

V gene: TRBV11-2
J gene: TRBJ2-1
CDR3 protein: CASSSSGSYNEQFF

V gene: TRBV5-8
J gene: TRBJ2-1
CDR3 protein: CASRPGQGGNEQFF

V gene: TRBV6-5
J gene: TRBJ1-4
CDR3 protein: CASSMGQANEKLFF

V gene: TRBV11-2
J gene: TRBJ2-3
CDR3 protein: CASRSGDVRRATDTQYF

V gene: TRBV11-3
J gene: TRBJ2-1
CDR3 protein: CASSPGTGDHEQFF

V gene: TRBV28
J gene: TRBJ1-2
CDR3 protein: CASLSGQFEGYTF

V gene: TRBV18
J gene: TRBJ2-5
CDR3 protein: CASSMGTGSETQYF

V gene: TRBV19
J gene: TRBJ2-2
CDR3 protein: CASSAWTRGGGELFF

V gene: TRBV19
J gene: TRBJ1-2
CDR3 protein: CASSSPRTGTNYGYTF

V gene: TRBV19
J gene: TRBJ2-7
CDR3 protein: CASSPSGKPYEQYF

V gene: TRBV7-3
J gene: TRBJ2-5
CDR3 protein: CASSLTVEGPETQYF

V gene: TRBV7-3
J gene: TRBJ1-4
CDR3 protein: CASSTRQGEKLFF

V gene: TRBV11-2
J gene: TRBJ2-7
CDR3 protein: CASRRGGPYEQYF

V gene: TRBV18
J gene: TRBJ1-1
CDR3 protein: CASSPGTRNTEAFF

V gene: TRBV19
J gene: TRBJ2-5
CDR3 protein: CASSIPSGGMKETQYF

V gene: TRBV6-1
J gene: TRBJ2-7
CDR3 protein: CASSRDRDGEQYF